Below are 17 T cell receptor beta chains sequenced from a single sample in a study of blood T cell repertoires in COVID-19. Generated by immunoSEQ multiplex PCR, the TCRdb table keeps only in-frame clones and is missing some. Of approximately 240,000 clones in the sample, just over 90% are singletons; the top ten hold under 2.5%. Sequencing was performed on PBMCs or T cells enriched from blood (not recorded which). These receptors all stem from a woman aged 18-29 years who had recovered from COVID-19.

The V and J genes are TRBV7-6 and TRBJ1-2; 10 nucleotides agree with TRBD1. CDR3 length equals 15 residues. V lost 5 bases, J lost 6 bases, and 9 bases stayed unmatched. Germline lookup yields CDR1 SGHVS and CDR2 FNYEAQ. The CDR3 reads CASSPARTGGHGYTF. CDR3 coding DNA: TGTGCCAGCAGCCCCGCGAGGACAGGGGGACATGGCTACACCTTC.

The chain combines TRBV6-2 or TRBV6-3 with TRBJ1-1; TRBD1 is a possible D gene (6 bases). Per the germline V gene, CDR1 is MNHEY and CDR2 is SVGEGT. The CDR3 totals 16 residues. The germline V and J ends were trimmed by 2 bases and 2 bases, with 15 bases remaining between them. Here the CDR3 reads CASSYGWQGFNTEAFF. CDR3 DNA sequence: TGTGCCAGCAGTTACGGTTGGCAGGGGTTTAACACTGAAGCTTTCTTT.

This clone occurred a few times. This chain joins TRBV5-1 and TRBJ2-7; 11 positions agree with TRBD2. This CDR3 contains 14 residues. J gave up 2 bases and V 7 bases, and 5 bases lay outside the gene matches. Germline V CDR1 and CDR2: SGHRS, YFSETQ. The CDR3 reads CASSLAGVTYEQYF. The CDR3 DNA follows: TGCGCCAGCTCACTAGCGGGGGTTACCTACGAGCAGTACTTC.

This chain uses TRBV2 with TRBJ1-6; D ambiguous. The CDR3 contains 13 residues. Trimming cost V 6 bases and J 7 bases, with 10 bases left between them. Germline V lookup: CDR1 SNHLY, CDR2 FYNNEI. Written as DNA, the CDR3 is TGTGCCAGCAGCCCTTCCCTAAATTCACCCCTCCACTTT. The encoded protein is CASSPSLNSPLHF.

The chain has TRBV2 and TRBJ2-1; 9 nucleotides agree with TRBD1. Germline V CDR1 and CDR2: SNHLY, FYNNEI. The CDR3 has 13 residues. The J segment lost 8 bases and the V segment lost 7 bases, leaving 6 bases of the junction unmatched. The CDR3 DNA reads TGTGCCAGCAATGAGGACAGGGGATATGAGCAGTTCTTC. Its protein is CASNEDRGYEQFF.

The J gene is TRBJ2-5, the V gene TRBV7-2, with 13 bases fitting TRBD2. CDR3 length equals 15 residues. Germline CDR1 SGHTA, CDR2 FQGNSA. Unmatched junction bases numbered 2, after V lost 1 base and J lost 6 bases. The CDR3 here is CASSLEGLAGQTQYF. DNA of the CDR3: TGTGCCAGCAGCTTAGAGGGACTAGCGGGGCAGACCCAGTACTTC.

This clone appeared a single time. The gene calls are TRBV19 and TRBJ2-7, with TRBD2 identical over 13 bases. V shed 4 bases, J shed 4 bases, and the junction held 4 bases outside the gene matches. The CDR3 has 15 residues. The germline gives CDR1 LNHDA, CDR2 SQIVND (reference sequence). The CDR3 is CASSKGLAGFYEQYF. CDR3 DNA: TGTGCCAGTAGTAAGGGACTAGCGGGATTTTACGAGCAGTACTTC.

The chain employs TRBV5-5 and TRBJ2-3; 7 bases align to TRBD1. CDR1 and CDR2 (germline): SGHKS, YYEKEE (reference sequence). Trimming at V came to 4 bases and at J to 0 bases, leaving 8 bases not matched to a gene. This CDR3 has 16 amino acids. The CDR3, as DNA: TGTGCCAGCAGCCCGGGACAGTTACTTAGCACAGATACGCAGTATTTT. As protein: CASSPGQLLSTDTQYF.

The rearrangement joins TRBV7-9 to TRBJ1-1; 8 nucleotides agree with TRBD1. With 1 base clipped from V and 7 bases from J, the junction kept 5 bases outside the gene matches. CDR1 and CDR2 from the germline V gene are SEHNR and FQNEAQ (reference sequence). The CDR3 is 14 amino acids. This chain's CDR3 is CASSLEGTGREAFF. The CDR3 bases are TGTGCCAGCAGCTTAGAGGGGACAGGCCGTGAAGCTTTCTTT.

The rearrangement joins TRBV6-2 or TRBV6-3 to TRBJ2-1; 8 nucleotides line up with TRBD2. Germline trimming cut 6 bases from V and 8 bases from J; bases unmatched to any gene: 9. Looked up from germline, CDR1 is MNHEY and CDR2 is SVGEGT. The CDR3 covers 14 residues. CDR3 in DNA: TGTGCCAGCAGCCCGGGAGGGCCCTCGGATGAGCAGTTCTTC. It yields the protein CASSPGGPSDEQFF.

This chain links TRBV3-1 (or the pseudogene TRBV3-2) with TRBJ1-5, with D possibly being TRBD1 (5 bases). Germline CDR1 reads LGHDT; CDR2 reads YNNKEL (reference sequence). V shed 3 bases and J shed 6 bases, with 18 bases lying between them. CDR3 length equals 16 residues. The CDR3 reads CASSQDTPSSGQPQHF. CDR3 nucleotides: TGTGCCAGCAGCCAGGACACACCCAGTAGTGGTCAGCCCCAGCATTTT.

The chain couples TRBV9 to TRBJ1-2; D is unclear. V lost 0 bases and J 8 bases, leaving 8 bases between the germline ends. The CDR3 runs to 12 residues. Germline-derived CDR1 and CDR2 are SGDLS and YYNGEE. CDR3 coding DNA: TGTGCCAGCAGCGTAGCGGCGGGGGGCTACACCTTC. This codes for CASSVAAGGYTF.

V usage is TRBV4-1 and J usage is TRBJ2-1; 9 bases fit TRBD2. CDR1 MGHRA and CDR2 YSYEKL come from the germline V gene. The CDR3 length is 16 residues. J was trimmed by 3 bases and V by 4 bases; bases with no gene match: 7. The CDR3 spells CASSRQRGEHYNEQFF. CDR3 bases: TGCGCCAGCAGCCGACAGCGGGGGGAGCACTACAATGAGCAGTTCTTC.

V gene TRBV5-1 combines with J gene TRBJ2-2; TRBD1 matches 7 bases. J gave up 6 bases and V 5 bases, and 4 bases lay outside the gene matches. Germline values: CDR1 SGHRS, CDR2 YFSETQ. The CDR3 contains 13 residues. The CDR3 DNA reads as TGCGCCAGCAGTTCTCAGGGGGCCGGGGAGCTGTTTTTT. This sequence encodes CASSSQGAGELFF.

The CDR3 sequence: CASSLADSAGYTF. CDR3 nucleotide sequence: TGTGCCAGCAGCTTAGCTGACAGTGCCGGCTACACCTTC. The rearrangement links TRBV7-9 to TRBJ1-2; D possibly corresponds to TRBD1 (5 bases). In germline, CDR1 is SEHNR, CDR2 FQNEAQ (reference sequence). The CDR3 length is 13 residues. Trimming shortened V by 0 bases and J by 8 bases, and 10 bases separated the two germline ends.

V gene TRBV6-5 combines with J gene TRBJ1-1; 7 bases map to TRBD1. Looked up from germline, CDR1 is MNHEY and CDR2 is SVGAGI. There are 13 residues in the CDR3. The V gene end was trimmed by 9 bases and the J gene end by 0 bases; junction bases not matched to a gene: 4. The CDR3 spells CASHGTVNTEAFF. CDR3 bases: TGTGCCAGTCACGGGACAGTGAACACTGAAGCTTTCTTT.

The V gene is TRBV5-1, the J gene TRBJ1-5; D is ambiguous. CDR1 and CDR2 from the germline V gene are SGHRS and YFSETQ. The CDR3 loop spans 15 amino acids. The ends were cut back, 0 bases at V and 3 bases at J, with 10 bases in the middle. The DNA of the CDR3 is TGCGCCAGCAGCTTGGGCCAGTACCCCAATCAGCCCCAGCATTTT. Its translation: CASSLGQYPNQPQHF.